Listed here are 27 T cell receptor beta chains from one sample, sequenced in a study of yellow fever vaccine responses in identical twins (dated by TCRdb to the late 2010s). The library was made by RT-PCR. The sequencing machine was an Illumina HiSeq 2500. TCRdb passed the public sequencing reads through fastp at Q25 and MiXCR, retaining productive beta sequences. Identical CDR3 proteins give one entry, which carries the most common genes and DNA. The sample table contains almost 1,000 distinct CDR3 sequences; only one count was recorded for approximately 80% of them. About 17% of the sample is held by the ten biggest clonotypes. The sequences come from T cells from blood (PBMCs), unsorted or a sorted subset (not recorded which), collected before or after yellow fever vaccination (not recorded which). Every receptor here comes from a female donor who received the yellow fever vaccine.

The CDR3 loop is CASSQDRGTPLHF. The CDR3 coding sequence is TGCGCCAGCAGCCAAGACAGGGGCACACCCCTCCACTTT. V is TRBV4-1 and J is TRBJ1-6, with a tentative D call TRBD1 (6 bases). Trimming took 0 bases from V and 11 from J, leaving 8 bases between them. The CDR3 extends over 13 amino acids. Per the germline V gene, CDR1 is MGHRA and CDR2 is YSYEKL.

This chain connects TRBV20-1 to TRBJ2-1; D possibly corresponds to TRBD2 (6 bases). Germline CDR1 and CDR2: DFQATT and SNEGSKA (reference sequence). Deletions cut 6 bases from V and 3 bases from J, with 15 bases between. The CDR3 consists of 14 residues. CDR3 protein: CSAPWRTIYNEQFF. Written as DNA, the CDR3 is TGCAGTGCGCCCTGGAGGACTATCTACAATGAGCAGTTCTTC.

In this sample, this clonotype turned up a few times. The chain combines TRBV25-1 with TRBJ2-7; tentatively, D is TRBD1 (6 bases). The CDR3 has 14 amino acids. Germline loops: CDR1 MGHDK, CDR2 SYGVNS. Trimming took 5 bases from V and 6 from J, leaving 17 bases between them. CDR3 residues: CASSLPGHGGEQYF. The DNA for the CDR3 is TGTGCCAGCAGTTTGCCGGGACATGGAGGCGAGCAGTACTTC.

The CDR3 DNA is TGTGCCAGCAGTCCGGACTCCAACTACGAGCAGTACGTC. Translated, it gives CASSPDSNYEQYV. The chain combines TRBV6-2 or TRBV6-3 with TRBJ2-7; weak D call: TRBD2 (5 bases). The V and J ends lost 5 bases and 3 bases respectively, with 11 bases between them. CDR1 is MNHEY and CDR2 is SVGEGT in the germline V gene. The CDR3 totals 13 residues.

CDR3 residues: CASSVENTEAFF. CDR3 coding DNA: TGTGCCAGCAGCGTAGAGAACACTGAAGCTTTCTTT. V and J are TRBV9 and TRBJ1-1; D unresolved. CDR3 length equals 12 residues. V was trimmed by 0 bases and J by 1 base, leaving 1 base between them. The germline V gene has CDR1 SGDLS and CDR2 YYNGEE.

This clonotype appeared a single time. The chain recombines TRBV11-1 with TRBJ2-7; perhaps TRBD2 as D (6 bases). CDR1 SGHAT and CDR2 FQDESV come from the germline V gene (reference sequence). With 1 base removed from V and 0 bases from J, the gap between germline ends came to 13 bases. The CDR3 runs 16 residues. In DNA form, the CDR3 reads TGTGCCAGCAGCTTAGTAGATAGCGGTAACTCCTACGAGCAGTACTTC. Protein sequence: CASSLVDSGNSYEQYF.

The chain couples TRBV4-3 to TRBJ1-6; D not resolved. V was trimmed by 0 bases and J by 7 bases, leaving 7 bases between them. Germline loops: CDR1 LGHNA, CDR2 YSLEER. This CDR3 region has 14 residues. The CDR3 protein is CASSQEGPNSPLHF. The CDR3 DNA is TGCGCCAGCAGCCAAGAGGGTCCGAATTCACCCCTCCACTTT.

Notes on this clonotype: A much larger clone lies a single base off, so this may be a read error. The chain couples TRBV30 to TRBJ1-2; possible D gene TRBD1, 6 bases. Germline V gene sequence: CDR1 GTSNPN, CDR2 SVGIG (reference sequence). The CDR3 is 14 residues long. The CDR3 loop is CAWSEGEWSYGHTF. For the CDR3, the DNA is TGTGCCTGGAGTGAGGGGGAGTGGAGCTATGGCCACACCTTC.

The chain carries TRBV10-1 and TRBJ2-7; unclear D gene. The CDR3 sequence is 15 residues long. Trimming removed 7 bases from V and 6 bases from J, with 22 bases in between. Germline CDR1 reads WNHNN; CDR2 reads SYGVQD (reference sequence). The CDR3 is CASNTSLGPSGEQYF. DNA for the CDR3: TGCGCCAGCAACACCAGCCTTGGGCCTTCCGGCGAGCAGTACTTC.

The chain is built from TRBV29-1 and TRBJ2-2, with no clear D. V lost 6 bases, J lost 2 bases, and 7 bases lay in between. The germline V gene encodes CDR1 SQVTM and CDR2 ANQGSEA. The CDR3 runs 12 residues. The CDR3 sequence is CSVVSNTGELFF. The CDR3 region has the DNA TGCAGCGTGGTCTCTAACACCGGGGAGCTGTTTTTT.

CDR3 in amino acids: CASSLGTGTYNEQFF. Written as DNA, the CDR3 is TGTGCCAGCAGCTTAGGGACAGGAACCTACAATGAGCAGTTCTTC. This chain joins TRBV11-1 and TRBJ2-1; TRBD1 aligns across 7 bases. Germline lookup yields CDR1 SGHAT and CDR2 FQDESV (reference sequence). The length of the CDR3 is 15 residues. The ends lost 1 base at V and 2 bases at J; junction bases unmatched: 2. The variable domain in full, with the rest retrieved from reference TRBV11-1 and TRBJ2-1, is EAEVAQSPRYKITEKSQAVAFWCDPISGHATLYWYRQILGQGPELLVQFQDESVVDDSQLPKDRFSAERLKGVDSTLKIQPAELGDSAMYLCASSLGTGTYNEQFFGPGTRLTVL.

The chain joins TRBV27 to TRBJ2-2; no firm D call. V was shortened by 6 bases and J by 6 bases, with 8 bases between the two germline ends. The CDR3 extends over 12 amino acids. CDR1 is MNHEY and CDR2 is SMNVEV in the germline V gene (reference sequence). The CDR3 here is CASSPHAGELFF. The CDR3 DNA sequence: TGTGCCAGCAGCCCTCATGCCGGGGAGCTGTTTTTT.

The J gene is TRBJ2-1, the V gene TRBV29-1; no definite D call. V dropped 0 bases and J dropped 0 bases, with 9 bases sitting between them. Germline V gives CDR1 SQVTM, CDR2 ANQGSEA. The CDR3 runs to 15 residues. The CDR3 nucleotides read TGCAGCGTTGAAGAGCTGAACTACTCCTACAATGAGCAGTTCTTC. Protein sequence: CSVEELNYSYNEQFF.

This chain links TRBV5-4 with TRBJ2-1; unclear D gene. Germline CDR1 is SGHNT and CDR2 is YYREEE (reference sequence). The CDR3 contains 15 residues. Trimming left V 5 bases short and J 4 bases short, with 16 bases between. CDR3 sequence: CASRPSWQTYNEQFF. The DNA for the CDR3 is TGTGCCAGCAGACCGTCGTGGCAGACGTACAATGAGCAGTTCTTC.

This chain links TRBV7-2 with TRBJ2-3; 7 nucleotides match TRBD2. CDR3 length equals 14 residues. The trim removed 4 bases at V and 2 bases at J, leaving 3 bases unmatched. The germline V gene has CDR1 SGHTA and CDR2 FQGNSA. For the CDR3, the DNA is TGTGCCAGCAGCTCTAGCGGAGCCACAGATACGCAGTATTTT. Its protein product is CASSSSGATDTQYF.

The rearrangement joins TRBV23-1 to TRBJ2-2, with D uncertain. TRBV23-1 is placed among ORFs of uncertain function. Trimming shortened V by 6 bases and J by 0 bases, and 20 bases separated the two germline ends. This CDR3 comprises 18 residues. The CDR3, as DNA: TGCGCCAGCAGCCCTCTAGAGATAGTGCACTCGAACACCGGGGAGCTGTTTTTT. The encoded protein is CASSPLEIVHSNTGELFF.

The CDR3 nucleotides read TGTGCCAGCAGCCCGGGGCAGATCTATGGCTACACCTTC. Translation: CASSPGQIYGYTF. V usage is TRBV7-6 and J usage is TRBJ1-2, with a possible D match to TRBD1 (5 bases). CDR3 size: 13 residues. Trimming shortened V by 5 bases and J by 4 bases, and 11 bases separated the two germline ends. Germline-derived CDR1 and CDR2 are SGHVS and FNYEAQ.

The chain uses TRBV5-1 and TRBJ2-7, with 7 bases identical to TRBD1. Trimming at V came to 0 bases and at J to 5 bases, leaving 2 bases not matched to a gene. This CDR3 has 13 amino acids. Germline CDR1 SGHRS, CDR2 YFSETQ. For the CDR3, the DNA is TGCGCCAGCAGCTTGGACAGGGGCCACGAGCAGTACGTC. Translated: CASSLDRGHEQYV.

The chain links TRBV12-3 or TRBV12-4 to TRBJ1-1; 7 bases align to TRBD1. V lost 6 bases and J lost 7; bases outside the gene matches: 5. This CDR3 has 12 residues. The CDR3 coding sequence is TGTGCCAGCAGCCTGACAGGGATTGAAGCTTTCTTT. It yields the protein CASSLTGIEAFF.

V and J are TRBV3-1 and TRBJ2-2, with TRBD1 identical over 11 bases. Germline V gene sequence: CDR1 LGHDT, CDR2 YNNKEL (reference sequence). V trimming: 9 bases; J trimming: 6 bases; junction bases outside the gene matches: 9. The CDR3 totals 15 residues. The CDR3 DNA reads TGTGCCAGTACCCTTGGGACAGGGGGTCCCGGGGAGCTGTTTTTT. Its translation: CASTLGTGGPGELFF. Complete variable domain (other parts from reference TRBV3-1 and TRBJ2-2): DTAVSQTPKYLVTQMGNDKSIKCEQNLGHDTMYWYKQDSKKFLKIMFSYNNKELIINETVPNRFSPKSPDKAHLNLHINSLELGDSAVYFCASTLGTGGPGELFFGEGSRLTVL.

The V gene is TRBV29-1, the J gene TRBJ2-7; no reliable D call. Trimming left V 1 base short and J 0 bases short, with 7 bases between. CDR3 size: 13 residues. The V gene's germline CDR1 is SQVTM and CDR2 ANQGSEA. The CDR3 region has the DNA TGCAGCGTTGAAGGTGGCATCTCCTACGAGCAGTACTTC. It specifies CSVEGGISYEQYF.

The chain couples TRBV7-2 to TRBJ2-2; TRBD2 is a possible D gene (6 bases). Germline V gives CDR1 SGHTA, CDR2 FQGNSA. The germline V and J ends were trimmed by 0 bases and 5 bases, with 7 bases remaining between them. CDR3 size: 14 residues. The CDR3 loop is CASSLASGTGELFF. CDR3 sequence (DNA): TGTGCCAGCAGCTTAGCCAGCGGGACCGGGGAGCTGTTTTTT. The full variable domain, its missing parts supplied by reference TRBV7-2 and TRBJ2-2, is GAGVSQSPSNKVTEKGKDVELRCDPISGHTALYWYRQSLGQGLEFLIYFQGNSAPDKSGLPSDRFSAERTGGSVSTLTIQRTQQEDSAVYLCASSLASGTGELFFGEGSRLTVL.

The chain couples TRBV10-3 to TRBJ1-1; TRBD1 is a possible D gene (5 bases). The CDR3 runs to 17 residues. V was shortened by 2 bases and J by 0 bases, with 16 bases between the two germline ends. From germline, CDR1 is ENHRY and CDR2 SYGVKD. In nucleotides, the CDR3 is TGTGCCATCAGTGAGGTGGCCCCGGGACCCCTGAACACTGAAGCTTTCTTT. Translating gives CAISEVAPGPLNTEAFF.

The chain joins TRBV15 to TRBJ1-1; D not resolved. The CDR3 is made up of 16 amino acids. Germline assignment: CDR1 LNHNV and CDR2 YYDKDF (reference sequence). Trimming took 0 bases from V and 1 from J, leaving 12 bases between them. The CDR3 region is CATSRDRAGGNTEAFF. The CDR3 nucleotides read TGTGCCACCAGCAGAGATCGGGCCGGCGGGAACACTGAAGCTTTCTTT.

The chain combines TRBV3-1 with TRBJ2-3; 12 nucleotides match TRBD1. Germline values: CDR1 LGHDT, CDR2 YNNKEL (reference sequence). V lost 2 bases, J lost 0 bases, and 3 bases stayed unmatched. This CDR3 has 17 amino acids. The CDR3, as DNA: TGTGCCAGCAGCCAACCGGGACAGGGGGCTAGCACAGATACGCAGTATTTT. This translates into CASSQPGQGASTDTQYF.

This chain links TRBV4-3 with TRBJ1-2; no reliable D call. CDR1 is LGHNA, CDR2 YSLEER, per germline. The length of the CDR3 is 15 residues. Trimming took 0 bases from V and 3 from J, leaving 11 bases between them. CDR3 sequence: CASSQDGGQYYGYTF. The DNA for the CDR3 is TGCGCCAGCAGCCAAGACGGCGGGCAGTACTATGGCTACACCTTC.

The gene calls are TRBV5-4 and TRBJ1-3; D perhaps matches TRBD1 (6 bases). With 3 bases removed from V and 9 bases from J, the gap between germline ends came to 13 bases. This CDR3 is built from 13 residues. The germline V gene encodes CDR1 SGHNT and CDR2 YYREEE (reference sequence). The CDR3: CASSSETGLTIYF. The CDR3 DNA reads TGTGCCAGCAGCTCCGAAACAGGGCTCACCATATATTTT.